This T cell receptor beta chain was captured by sequencing in a study of control samples from healthy donors and cancer patients. The CDR3 is made up of 16 amino acids. The germline V gene encodes CDR1 SGHTA and CDR2 FQGNSA. The V and J ends lost 1 base and 3 bases respectively, with 12 bases between them. Only in-frame clones appear in the TCRdb table, and some are missing; sequencing was by immunoSEQ multiplex PCR. The profile covers about 84,000 clones, with roughly 89% appearing a single time and 15% to 19% taken by the ten largest. This receptor was taken from a man aged 25 to 45 in good health. The J gene is TRBJ1-4, the V gene TRBV7-2; the D gene is possibly TRBD1 (5 bases). The sequenced sample consisted of blood. CDR3 DNA sequence: TGTGCCAGCAGCTTAGGGGGGGGGACTCCTAATGAAAAACTGTTTTTT. Translation: CASSLGGGTPNEKLFF.